This T cell receptor (beta chain) was sequenced in a study of CXCR3-negative and CXCR3-positive naive CD8 T cells. General observations from the study: CXCR3-positive naive cells had more hydrophobic TRB CDR3s than CXCR3-negative naive cells. Cryopreserved PBMCs had partly decreased CXCR3 expression; fresh PBMCs were used in most assays. For memory CD8+ cells diversity was much lower, but both naive subsets had comparably high diversity.

The CDR3 contains 15 residues. The V gene's germline CDR1 is SNHLY and CDR2 FYNNEI. As for this clonotype: Its specificity is unknown.

The libraries of TRB cDNA were prepared using 5' RACE with UMI labels. TCRdb reprocessed the 5' RACE reads and stores each CDR3 protein as one record, lacking DNA. The specimen's table records 95,000 to 100,000 distinct CDR3 sequences. This TCR came from a human donor in good health. Some clones in this sample may be carry-over from other donors' samples. The V call is TRBV2, the J call TRBJ2-1. The source material was naive CXCR3+ CD8+ T cells from blood. Subset meaning: CD45RO-CCR7+CD27+CD95- naive CD8+ T cells expressing CXCR3 (TNR3+). The CDR3 spells CASRSDRSSYNEQFF.